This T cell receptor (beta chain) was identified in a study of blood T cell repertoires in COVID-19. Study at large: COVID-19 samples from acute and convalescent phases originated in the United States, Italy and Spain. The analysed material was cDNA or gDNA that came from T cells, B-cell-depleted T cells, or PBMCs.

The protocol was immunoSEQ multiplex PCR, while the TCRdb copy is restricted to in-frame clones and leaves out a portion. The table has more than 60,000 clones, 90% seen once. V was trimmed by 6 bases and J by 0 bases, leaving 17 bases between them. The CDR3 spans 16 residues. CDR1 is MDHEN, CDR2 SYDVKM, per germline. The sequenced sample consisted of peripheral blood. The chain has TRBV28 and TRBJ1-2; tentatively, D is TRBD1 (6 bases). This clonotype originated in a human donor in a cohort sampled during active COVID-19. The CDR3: CASRPLYTGSNYGYTF. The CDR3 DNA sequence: TGTGCCAGCAGACCGCTTTATACAGGGTCTAACTATGGCTACACCTTC.